This T cell receptor beta chain came from a study of regulatory T cells in long-lasting Graves disease. Arm-PCR of CDR3 regions and iRepertoire HTBI primers were the basis on which TCR beta libraries were built. Authors' processing steps: Identification yielded 60 or so TRBV and 15 or so TRBJ segments across samples. TCRdb re-analysed the multiplex PCR reads in MiXCR, keeping a single row per CDR3 protein. The V and J calls shown here were made by TCRdb, not taken from the authors' results. There are 350,000 to 450,000 distinct CDR3 sequences in the sample; approximately 16% occur only once, and roughly 30% lies in the top ten. This clonotype was observed at least ten times. With 5 bases clipped from V and 0 bases from J, the junction kept 7 bases outside the gene matches. The CDR3 runs 17 residues. The germline V gene has CDR1 MNHEY and CDR2 SMNVEV (reference sequence). Time point: newly diagnosed GD, antithyroid drugs for less than 3 months. PBMCs provided the RNA from which the TCR library was made.

These data also featured in a second study, about T cells in Graves' hyperthyroidism and ophthalmopathy.

This chain connects TRBV27 to TRBJ2-7, with 13 bases aligning to TRBD2. Here the sequenced sample was peripheral blood mononuclear cells (PBMCs), taken at new diagnosis, from a patient treated with antithyroid drugs. The sequence was obtained from a man aged 35 to 55 with Graves disease. In nucleotides, the CDR3 is TGTGCCAGCAGTACCGGACTAGCGGGGGTCTTCTCCTACGAGCAGTACTTC. Its translation: CASSTGLAGVFSYEQYF.